Listed here are 20 T cell receptor beta chains from one sample, sequenced in a study of Ad26.COV2.S vaccination and SARS-CoV-2 variants. Clones were sequenced by immunoSEQ multiplex PCR, and TCRdb holds only the in-frame ones, with some missing. Altogether roughly 92,000 clones are present, more than 70% being singletons, with the ten largest covering about 17%. The sample here was peripheral blood, taken after recovery from COVID-19. The receptors derive from a human donor who had recovered from COVID-19.

The rearrangement joins TRBV4-2 to TRBJ1-1; D unclear. Germline values: CDR1 LGHNA, CDR2 YNFKEQ. The V and J ends lost 1 base and 2 bases respectively, with 5 bases between them. This CDR3 contains 13 residues. CDR3 region: CASSQGGNTEAFF. For the CDR3, the DNA is TGTGCCAGCAGCCAAGGAGGAAACACTGAAGCTTTCTTT.

This clone appeared once. The same CDR3 arises from other DNA sequences in this sample as well. This chain joins TRBV12-3 or TRBV12-4 and TRBJ1-2; a weak D match, TRBD1 (6 bases). Between the trimmed V and J ends, which lost 5 bases and 8 bases, there was a span of 12 bases. The CDR3 consists of 12 residues. The CDR3: CASSLQGEGYTF. CDR3 DNA: TGTGCCAGCAGTCTACAGGGTGAAGGCTACACCTTC.

The V and J genes are TRBV28 and TRBJ1-2; 8 bases agree with TRBD1. With 3 bases clipped from V and 5 bases from J, the junction kept 5 bases outside the gene matches. Germline lookup yields CDR1 MDHEN and CDR2 SYDVKM. This CDR3 is 14 amino acids long. CDR3 DNA sequence: TGTGCCAGCAGTTTCCGGACAGGGAGGTATGGCTACACCTTC. This translates into CASSFRTGRYGYTF.

The chain combines TRBV11-2 with TRBJ2-2; tentative D call: TRBD1 (7 bases). The length of the CDR3 is 15 residues. Germline V gene lookup returns CDR1 SGHAT and CDR2 FQNNGV. Trimming removed 5 bases from V and 2 bases from J, with 12 bases in between. This CDR3 reads CASSQGGTNTGELFF. In DNA form, the CDR3 reads TGTGCCAGCAGCCAGGGGGGCACAAACACCGGGGAGCTGTTTTTT. Drawing the rest from reference TRBV11-2 and TRBJ2-2, the complete variable domain is EAGVAQSPRYKIIEKRQSVAFWCNPISGHATLYWYQQILGQGPKLLIQFQNNGVVDDSQLPKDRFSAERLKGVDSTLKIQPAKLEDSAVYLCASSQGGTNTGELFFGEGSRLTVL.

The V call is TRBV5-4, the J call TRBJ2-7, with D perhaps being TRBD1 or TRBD2 (7 bases each). CDR3 length equals 13 residues. Germline CDR1 reads SGHNT; CDR2 reads YYREEE (reference sequence). The ends were cut back, 4 bases at V and 4 bases at J, with 12 bases in the middle. The DNA of the CDR3 is TGTGCCAGCAGCCTCCAGGGGGGGTACGAGCAGTACTTC. Translated: CASSLQGGYEQYF.

This chain's CDR3 is CASSLNVGRGAFF. For the CDR3, the DNA is TGTGCCAGCAGCTTAAATGTTGGCCGTGGGGCTTTCTTT. This chain connects TRBV7-3 to TRBJ1-1; no definite D call. Trimming pared 1 base from V and 11 bases from J, leaving 14 bases between. Germline CDR1 and CDR2: SGHTA and FQGTGA. The CDR3 length is 13 residues.

The chain employs TRBV25-1 and TRBJ2-7; D is possibly TRBD1 or TRBD2 (5 bases each). CDR1 MGHDK and CDR2 SYGVNS come from the germline V gene. The CDR3 spans 12 residues. V was cut by 4 bases and J by 3 bases, with 7 bases left in between. The CDR3 DNA reads TGTGCCAGCAGTGGGGGGATCTACGAGCAGTACTTC. Encoded protein: CASSGGIYEQYF.

The chain combines TRBV11-2 with TRBJ2-5, with 11 bases that match TRBD2. Trimming removed 8 bases from V and 1 base from J; junction bases left unmatched: 9. This CDR3 is built from 16 residues. Germline CDR1 is SGHAT and CDR2 is FQNNGV. CDR3 in DNA: TGTGCCAGCGGTCCCCCTAGCGGGAGGACCCAAGAGACCCAGTACTTC. Its translation: CASGPPSGRTQETQYF.

This clone was seen a handful of times. The V call is TRBV11-2, the J call TRBJ2-3, with a weak D call TRBD2 (6 bases). V lost 5 bases to trimming and J lost 0 bases, with 15 bases between them. The CDR3 extends over 16 amino acids. The germline V gene encodes CDR1 SGHAT and CDR2 FQNNGV. The CDR3 bases are TGTGCCAGCAGCCGGAGGGGAAACCCAAGCACAGATACGCAGTATTTT. It is translated as CASSRRGNPSTDTQYF.

The rearrangement uses TRBV6-2 or TRBV6-3 and TRBJ1-1; D is unclear. Germline loops: CDR1 MNHEY, CDR2 SVGEGT. V lost 0 bases to trimming and J lost 7 bases, with 6 bases between them. CDR3 length: 12 amino acids. The CDR3 sequence: CASSYSDFEAFF. DNA of the CDR3: TGTGCCAGCAGTTACTCCGATTTTGAAGCTTTCTTT.

The rearrangement joins TRBV4-2 to TRBJ2-3; 10 bases line up with TRBD2. This CDR3 has 13 amino acids. Germline lookup yields CDR1 LGHNA and CDR2 YNFKEQ. The V segment lost 11 bases and the J segment 2 bases; nucleotides outside the gene matches: 4. The DNA for the CDR3 is TGTGCCGGGGGGACTAGCGACACAGATACGCAGTATTTT. It translates to CAGGTSDTDTQYF.

The chain combines TRBV5-5 with TRBJ2-4; 9 bases agree with TRBD1. V lost 2 bases to trimming and J lost 0 bases; unmatched junction nucleotides: 9. The CDR3 runs to 18 residues. In germline, CDR1 is SGHKS, CDR2 YYEKEE (reference sequence). This CDR3 is CASSLGDRGILAKNIQYF. The CDR3 DNA sequence: TGTGCCAGCAGCTTAGGAGACAGGGGGATTTTAGCCAAAAACATTCAGTACTTC. The full variable domain, completed using reference TRBV5-5 and TRBJ2-4, is DAGVTQSPTHLIKTRGQQVTLRCSPISGHKSVSWYQQVLGQGPQFIFQYYEKEERGRGNFPDRFSARQFPNYSSELNVNALLLGDSALYLCASSLGDRGILAKNIQYFGAGTRLSVL.

The V gene is TRBV27, the J gene TRBJ2-3, with unresolved D. This CDR3 region has 12 residues. With 3 bases removed from V and 5 bases from J, the gap between germline ends came to 6 bases. Germline V lookup: CDR1 MNHEY, CDR2 SMNVEV (reference sequence). CDR3 nucleotide sequence: TGTGCCAGCAGTTTGATGGGAGATACGCAGTATTTT. This gives the protein CASSLMGDTQYF.

The rearrangement uses TRBV19 and TRBJ1-3; D not certain. CDR3 length: 14 amino acids. V lost 8 bases, J lost 0 bases, and 11 bases lay in between. In germline, CDR1 is LNHDA, CDR2 SQIVND (reference sequence). The CDR3 DNA sequence: TGTGCCAGTTCTGCCGGTTTCTCTGGAAACACCATATATTTT. This translates into CASSAGFSGNTIYF.

V and J are TRBV4-3 and TRBJ2-1; no clear D. The V gene's germline CDR1 is LGHNA and CDR2 YSLEER. CDR3 size: 16 residues. Deletions cut 4 bases from V and 6 bases from J, with 19 bases between. The CDR3 bases are TGCGCCAGCAGCCCAGGTCGCTCCTCCCTACTCAATGAGCAGTTCTTC. This sequence encodes CASSPGRSSLLNEQFF.

The chain uses TRBV18 and TRBJ1-6; no clear D. The germline V gene encodes CDR1 KGHSH and CDR2 LQKENI. Trimming removed 6 bases at V and 8 bases at J, with 17 bases between. The CDR3 contains 15 residues. CDR3 residues: CASSTSGPPDSPLHF. The CDR3 DNA sequence: TGTGCCAGCTCCACTTCGGGCCCCCCGGATTCACCCCTCCACTTT.

This chain joins TRBV6-5 and TRBJ2-1; 8 positions match TRBD2. Germline loops: CDR1 MNHEY, CDR2 SVGAGI. J gave up 3 bases and V 6 bases, and 7 bases lay outside the gene matches. There are 15 residues in the CDR3. Written as DNA, the CDR3 is TGTGCCAGCAGCTATAGCGGGGCAATCTACAATGAGCAGTTCTTC. It specifies CASSYSGAIYNEQFF.

The rearrangement links TRBV10-1 to TRBJ2-7, with D possibly matching TRBD1 (6 bases). The CDR3 has 13 amino acids. Germline CDR1 WNHNN, CDR2 SYGVQD (reference sequence). V lost 8 bases and J 2 bases, leaving 13 bases between the germline ends. CDR3 protein: CASSWDKTYEQYF. The CDR3 nucleotides read TGCGCCAGCTCCTGGGACAAGACCTACGAGCAGTACTTC.

Only one count was recorded for this clone. The chain couples TRBV4-3 to TRBJ2-3, with D tentatively TRBD2 (5 bases). V lost 0 bases, J lost 0 bases, and 13 bases lay in between. Germline CDR1 LGHNA, CDR2 YSLEER. The CDR3 extends over 17 amino acids. As DNA, the CDR3 is TGCGCCAGCAGCCAAGAGATTAGCGCTCTTAGCACAGATACGCAGTATTTT. Its translation is CASSQEISALSTDTQYF.

This clone has just one count. This chain connects TRBV28 to TRBJ1-1; perhaps TRBD1 as D (5 bases). Germline V CDR1 and CDR2: MDHEN, SYDVKM. Between the trimmed V and J ends, which lost 5 bases and 10 bases, there was a span of 14 bases. The CDR3 sequence is 12 residues long. Here the CDR3 DNA reads TGTGCCAGCAGTATCTCCAGGGTTGGAGCTTTCTTT. Translated: CASSISRVGAFF. Full variable domain (rest looked up from reference TRBV28 and TRBJ1-1): DVKVTQSSRYLVKRTGEKVFLECVQDMDHENMFWYRQDPGLGLRLIYFSYDVKMKEKGDIPEGYSVSREKKERFSLILESASTNQTSMYLCASSISRVGAFFGQGTRLTVV.